This TCR beta chain was retrieved from a study of human T cells and chemical hapten exposure (dated by TCRdb to the early 2020s). Background on the whole study: For sensitization, 2% DPC in acetone was applied to an approximately 2 cm by approximately 2 cm area of upper inner arm skin. Patients additionally received weekly therapeutic DPC doses to the scalp throughout the roughly 24-week study period. Patch testing was done on the upper back using Finn chambers containing 0.01% DPC, and results were scored after 6 days according to International Contact Dermatitis Research Group standards. Alopecia areata with under or over 50% scalp involvement, alopecia totalis and alopecia universalis were represented in the patient cohort, which was mostly female. Libraries were pooled for sequencing, and variation in per-sample TCR yields was attributed mainly to small differences in library volumes within the pool. The study tracked peripheral blood TCR repertoire changes in vivo during primary and secondary sensitization to the hapten diphenylcyclopropenone (DPC) in alopecia patients. Blood samples were taken from patients before sensitization (week 0) and at 2, 6 and about 24 weeks after DPC sensitization. Around 30 alopecia patients provided blood for TCR sequencing at one to four time points (pre-sensitization, 2, 6 and 24 weeks). The paper's findings and limits, for the study overall: Compared with pre-sensitization or healthy control sets, expanded TCRs formed significantly more large CDR3 similarity clusters, which is consistent with antigen-driven responses. Repeated subsampling changed both the strength of the expansion versus patch-test correlation and the threshold at which the correlation became significant. No change with DPC sensitization was found in the number of TCRs above 1 in 1000 frequency, and no evidence of global repertoire structure alterations was found. All patients had alopecia, a presumed autoimmune disease, so their immune response might differ from that of healthy individuals. A positive correlation was found between the number of PT1 expanded TCRs and patch test score, with significance reached at thresholds 8, 16 and 32 but not 4.

Per the publication, the time point label means: patch test 2, 6 weeks after DPC sensitization. This specimen's treatment or condition label, per the study, means: therapeutic diphenylcyclopropenone sensitization with weekly scalp DPC. At each patch-test visit, blood was drawn before the patch test was applied. Patients were eligible if aged 18 to 70, diagnosed with alopecia and judged suitable for DPC therapy, and pregnant patients were excluded. Total RNA was isolated from unfractionated whole blood collected in Tempus Blood RNA tubes. The library relied on RACE. The data were produced on a NextSeq 500. During library preparation, unique molecular identifiers were attached to individual cDNA molecules so that TCRs could be counted in a quantitative, reproducible way. Each blood RNA sample was used to sequence both TCR alpha and TCR beta chains. Per the original workflow: A median of roughly 99,000 TCRs per sample was observed, with a range of roughly 23,224 to 750,000. V, J and CDR3 annotation of the TCR reads was performed with the Decombinator software suite. For PS versus PT1 abundance plots, all samples were subsampled to the same number of TCRs (28,000). TCRs were defined as expanded if absent before sensitization and observed at least eight times at the 2-week time point. TCRdb passed the public sequencing reads through fastp at Q25 and MiXCR, retaining productive beta sequences. Here each entry gathers all rows of one CDR3 protein and keeps the most common genes and DNA. These V and J calls rely on TCRdb rather than the paper's analysis. The sample records around 100,000 distinct CDR3 sequences, roughly 10% of which are singletons. The ten largest clones capture 2.5% to 4% of the sample.

The CDR3 starts with the cysteine, ends with the phenylalanine, and has 15 residues. The sequence is cut down to CDR3 DNA, 45 bases in frame from base 1. The germline V gene encodes CDR1 SEHNR and CDR2 FQNEAQ (reference sequence). The V end loses 3 bases and the J end loses 2 bases, and a stretch of 14 bases separates them. Details on this clonotype: The specificity of this receptor is unknown. Base qualities are not at hand, and no much larger clone is one base apart.

This TCR came from a woman between 40 and 55 years old with alopecia areata. Some clones in this sample may be carry-over from other donors' samples. The chain employs TRBV7-9 and TRBJ2-7; no confident D gene assignment can be made. The input for sequencing was whole blood, taken in connection with sensitization to the hapten diphenylcyclopropenone (DPC). The CDR3 protein sequence reads: CASSFGPNPPYEQYF. The DNA sequence follows: TGTGCCAGCAGCTTCGGGCCCAACCCCCCCTACGAGCAGTACTTC.